These 27 T cell receptor beta chains were sequenced from one sample in a study of T cells in Graves' hyperthyroidism and ophthalmopathy. Authors of the study amplified TCR beta CDR3 regions from RNA transcripts. HTBI primers were the set used in a first-round RT-PCR of the TCR CDR3. Via MiXCR, TCRdb re-called the multiplex PCR reads, giving one row per CDR3 protein. The sample records about 270,000 distinct CDR3 sequences, about 20% being singletons. Sequences were obtained from blood. The receptors were sampled from a man aged 30-40 years with Graves' ophthalmopathy.

V usage is TRBV7-3 and J usage is TRBJ2-1, with 7 bases aligning to TRBD2. The CDR3 has 20 residues. CDR1 SGHTA and CDR2 FQGTGA come from the germline V gene. The V and J ends lost 2 bases and 0 bases, in that order; junction bases with no gene match: 16. Here the CDR3 DNA reads TGTGCCAGCAGCTTACTCCACGCTAGCGGAGTTAGGAGCTCCTACAATGAGCAGTTCTTC. Translation: CASSLLHASGVRSSYNEQFF.

This clonotype was seen more than once but under ten times. This chain uses TRBV6-1 with TRBJ1-1; a weak D match, TRBD1 (6 bases). The V end was cut by 5 bases, the J end by 0 bases, with 13 bases between. Per the germline V gene, CDR1 is MNHNS and CDR2 is SASEGT. The CDR3 sequence is 15 residues long. Written as DNA, the CDR3 is TGTGCCAGCAGTTTTAGGGACACCATGAACACTGAAGCTTTCTTT. It is translated as CASSFRDTMNTEAFF.

This chain uses TRBV12-5 with TRBJ2-7; D may correspond to TRBD1 or TRBD2 (5 bases each). V gave up 6 bases and J gave up 2 bases, with 23 bases separating them. Germline V gene data show CDR1 as LGHNT and CDR2 as FRNRAP. CDR3 length: 17 amino acids. The CDR3 bases are TGTGCTAGTGGGCGGACAACCGGGACGGAATCCCCCTACGAGCAGTACTTC. It specifies CASGRTTGTESPYEQYF.

In this sample, this clonotype turned up many times. The chain couples TRBV6-1 to TRBJ1-5; no definite D call. Germline lookup yields CDR1 MNHNS and CDR2 SASEGT. The germline V and J ends were trimmed by 7 bases and 3 bases, with 10 bases remaining between them. The CDR3 covers 13 residues. In DNA, the CDR3 is TGTGCCAGCATAGATGGGGTCAATCAGCCCCAGCATTTT. Translation: CASIDGVNQPQHF.

Only one count was recorded for this clonotype. This sequence joins TRBV12-5 and TRBJ2-2, with D possibly TRBD1 on 5 matching bases. CDR1 and CDR2 from the germline V gene are LGHNT and FRNRAP. CDR3 length: 15 amino acids. The V gene lost 0 bases and the J gene lost 2 bases, with 7 bases spanning the gap. The CDR3 loop is CASGLVQGNTGELFF. CDR3 nucleotides: TGTGCTAGTGGTTTGGTGCAGGGTAACACCGGGGAGCTGTTTTTT.

This clonotype was found many times. J is TRBJ1-2 and V is TRBV12-3 or TRBV12-4; 10 positions match TRBD1. This CDR3 region has 13 residues. Trimming at V came to 3 bases and at J to 10 bases, leaving 5 bases not matched to a gene. The CDR3 nucleotides are TGTGCCAGCAGTTTCGGGACAGGGGATGACTACACCTTC. Protein: CASSFGTGDDYTF.

The rearrangement joins TRBV20-1 to TRBJ1-4; no clear D gene. Trimming shortened V by 6 bases and J by 8 bases, and 19 bases separated the two germline ends. This CDR3 comprises 14 residues. The germline gives CDR1 DFQATT, CDR2 SNEGSKA (reference sequence). The CDR3 here is CSAYDGLSREKLFF. CDR3 nucleotides: TGCAGTGCGTATGACGGGTTAAGCAGAGAAAAACTGTTTTTT.

The chain recombines TRBV10-2 with TRBJ2-5; TRBD2 matches at 13 bases. Germline-derived CDR1 and CDR2 are WSHSY and SAAADI. V lost 6 bases, J lost 4 bases, and 8 bases stayed unmatched. This CDR3 has 16 residues. The CDR3 loop is CASSLLAGGLGETQYF. CDR3 DNA sequence: TGCGCCAGCAGCCTACTAGCGGGAGGGCTTGGAGAGACCCAGTACTTC.

Ten or more counts support this clonotype. The chain recombines TRBV7-9 with TRBJ2-2, with D perhaps TRBD1 (6 bases). This CDR3 has 15 amino acids. The V gene's germline CDR1 is SEHNR and CDR2 FQNEAQ (reference sequence). Trimming stripped 5 bases from V and 5 bases from J, with 15 bases between. As DNA, the CDR3 is TGTGCCAGCAGCCCACGGGACATATGGACCGGGGAGCTGTTTTTT. Amino acid sequence: CASSPRDIWTGELFF.

The chain carries TRBV18 and TRBJ2-2; 9 bases line up with TRBD1. CDR3 length equals 17 residues. Germline V gene lookup returns CDR1 KGHSH and CDR2 LQKENI. With 1 base clipped from V and 8 bases from J, the junction kept 11 bases outside the gene matches. CDR3 amino acids: CASSPLSGTGSTGELFF. The CDR3 nucleotides are TGTGCCAGCTCACCACTCTCCGGGACAGGGAGCACTGGGGAGCTGTTTTTT. Looking up the rest from reference TRBV18 and TRBJ2-2 gives the full variable domain: NAGVMQNPRHLVRRRGQEARLRCSPMKGHSHVYWYRQLPEEGLKFMVYLQKENIIDESGMPKERFSAEFPKEGPSILRIQQVVRGDSAAYFCASSPLSGTGSTGELFFGEGSRLTVL.

This chain links TRBV15 with TRBJ2-3; D unclear. Germline CDR1 is LNHNV and CDR2 is YYDKDF (reference sequence). The CDR3 contains 15 residues. Trimming stripped 3 bases from V and 1 base from J, with 11 bases between. In DNA, the CDR3 is TGTGCCACCAGCAGGTCTCTCCGGGGCACAGATACGCAGTATTTT. Translating it yields CATSRSLRGTDTQYF. Supplemented by reference TRBV15 and TRBJ2-3, the full variable domain reads DAMVIQNPRYQVTQFGKPVTLSCSQTLNHNVMYWYQQKSSQAPKLLFHYYDKDFNNEADTPDNFQSRRPNTSFCFLDIRSPGLGDTAMYLCATSRSLRGTDTQYFGPGTRLTVL.

V usage is TRBV13 and J usage is TRBJ1-2, with D perhaps matching TRBD1 (5 bases). This CDR3 region has 13 residues. Germline V gene lookup returns CDR1 PRHDT and CDR2 FYEKMQ (reference sequence). The V and J ends lost 3 bases and 12 bases respectively, with 17 bases between them. The CDR3 DNA reads TGTGCCAGCAGCTTCAATTCCAGGGTACCGAACACCTTC. Translated, it gives CASSFNSRVPNTF.

The chain carries TRBV5-1 and TRBJ2-7, with TRBD2 matching over 10 bases. Unmatched junction bases numbered 4, after V lost 5 bases and J lost 2 bases. The CDR3 is made up of 14 amino acids. Germline V gene data show CDR1 as SGHRS and CDR2 as YFSETQ. The CDR3 DNA follows: TGCGCCAGCAGTTATACTAGCGGGGCCTACGAGCAGTACTTC. This sequence encodes CASSYTSGAYEQYF.

The rearrangement links TRBV18 to TRBJ1-1; D unclear. The CDR3 consists of 15 residues. Germline CDR1 and CDR2: KGHSH and LQKENI. Trimming pared 4 bases from V and 10 bases from J, leaving 22 bases between. Here the CDR3 reads CASSLNSRGSSGAFF. The CDR3 region has the DNA TGTGCCAGCTCACTTAATTCGCGGGGTTCCTCGGGAGCTTTCTTT.

This clonotype showed up just a few times. The chain links TRBV14 to TRBJ2-7; 7 bases are a match to TRBD1. V shed 4 bases, J shed 5 bases, and the junction held 2 bases outside the gene matches. The length of the CDR3 is 12 residues. The germline gives CDR1 SGHDN, CDR2 FVKESK. The chain's CDR3 is CASSPQGDEQYF. CDR3 nucleotides: TGTGCCAGCAGCCCCCAGGGGGACGAGCAGTACTTC.

This clonotype was found many times. This chain links TRBV6-1 with TRBJ2-3; 13 positions match TRBD2. V lost 5 bases and J lost 5; bases outside the gene matches: 4. CDR1 is MNHNS and CDR2 is SASEGT in the germline V gene. This CDR3 spans 15 amino acids. The chain's CDR3 is CASSSRTSGRDTQYF. CDR3 nucleotides: TGTGCCAGCAGTTCCCGGACTAGCGGGAGAGATACGCAGTATTTT.

This clonotype appeared many times. The chain uses TRBV11-2 and TRBJ2-7, with D perhaps assigned TRBD1 or TRBD2 (5 bases each). The CDR3 extends over 15 amino acids. Germline assignment: CDR1 SGHAT and CDR2 FQNNGV. V lost 3 bases and J 0 bases, leaving 12 bases between the germline ends. The CDR3 loop reads CASSLGVGVSYEQYF. CDR3 nucleotide sequence: TGTGCCAGCAGCTTGGGGGTAGGGGTCTCCTACGAGCAGTACTTC.

This clonotype was found a few times. The chain combines TRBV28 with TRBJ2-1, with D perhaps matching TRBD2 (6 bases). CDR1 is MDHEN, CDR2 SYDVKM, per germline. This CDR3 contains 15 residues. Trimming pared 3 bases from V and 2 bases from J, leaving 11 bases between. CDR3 sequence (DNA): TGTGCCAGCAGTTTGTCGGGAGAGCCCTACAATGAGCAGTTCTTC. It translates to CASSLSGEPYNEQFF.

The chain combines TRBV18 with TRBJ1-4, with 9 bases matching TRBD1. V lost 6 bases, J lost 0 bases, and 2 bases stayed unmatched. The CDR3 runs 15 residues. CDR1 and CDR2 from the germline V gene are KGHSH and LQKENI. The CDR3 DNA reads as TGTGCCAGCTCGAGGACAGGGGCAACTAATGAAAAACTGTTTTTT. It encodes CASSRTGATNEKLFF.

This rearrangement joins TRBV10-3 to TRBJ1-2, with unresolved D. The CDR3 is 15 amino acids. Trimming removed 4 bases at V and 0 bases at J, with 12 bases between. In germline, CDR1 is ENHRY, CDR2 SYGVKD. The CDR3 DNA follows: TGTGCCATCAGTGGGAAGGGTATCCCTAACTATGGCTACACCTTC. This codes for CAISGKGIPNYGYTF.

There are a few counts of this clonotype. The gene calls are TRBV20-1 and TRBJ2-3; tentatively, D is TRBD2 (6 bases). Germline CDR1 DFQATT, CDR2 SNEGSKA (reference sequence). The CDR3 totals 13 residues. V was shortened by 3 bases and J by 2 bases, with 9 bases between the two germline ends. The CDR3 region has the DNA TGCAGTGCTAGCGGGACTTTCACAGATACGCAGTATTTT. Its protein is CSASGTFTDTQYF.

In this sample, this clonotype turned up a few times. V and J are TRBV5-1 and TRBJ2-7; 9 nucleotides agree with TRBD1. Germline-derived CDR1 and CDR2 are SGHRS and YFSETQ. Losses at the gene ends were 4 bases for V and 3 bases for J; bases not matched to a gene: 8. This CDR3 has 15 residues. CDR3: CASSLSRGQGYEQYF. The CDR3 DNA sequence: TGCGCCAGCAGCCTAAGCCGGGGACAGGGCTACGAGCAGTACTTC.

A note on this clonotype: With a much larger clone just one base away, this may be a read error. The chain recombines TRBV28 with TRBJ1-5; D is uncertain. This CDR3 contains 13 residues. V was pared by 4 bases and J by 0 bases, with 4 bases between. Germline lookup yields CDR1 MDHEN and CDR2 SYDVKM. In DNA, the CDR3 is TGTGCCAGCAGTTGGCATAGCAATCAGCCCCAGCATTTT. The encoded protein is CASSWHSNQPQHF.

This clonotype was counted once. This chain connects TRBV5-1 to TRBJ2-7, with a possible D match to TRBD2 (7 bases). The ends were cut back, 2 bases at V and 9 bases at J, with 18 bases in the middle. Germline V CDR1 and CDR2: SGHRS, YFSETQ. The CDR3 spans 14 residues. Written as DNA, the CDR3 is TGCGCCAGCAGCTTCGCCCAGGGAGGGGGTATGCAGTACTTC. Protein product: CASSFAQGGGMQYF.

This clonotype came up a few times. The rearrangement links TRBV19 to TRBJ2-3, with 7 nucleotides matching TRBD1. The CDR3 is made up of 14 amino acids. V lost 5 bases to trimming and J lost 4 bases; unmatched junction nucleotides: 6. From germline, CDR1 is LNHDA and CDR2 SQIVND (reference sequence). Here the CDR3 DNA reads TGTGCCAGTAGTCTGAGGACAGGCCCAGATACGCAGTATTTT. This translates into CASSLRTGPDTQYF.

The chain has TRBV7-9 and TRBJ2-5; 7 nucleotides align to TRBD2. From germline, CDR1 is SEHNR and CDR2 FQNEAQ (reference sequence). The CDR3 length is 17 residues. V dropped 4 bases and J dropped 1; count of bases not matched to a gene: 12. The CDR3 DNA sequence: TGTGCCAGCAGCTCTAGTTTCCTAGCGGCGAGCCAAGAGACCCAGTACTTC. The encoded protein is CASSSSFLAASQETQYF.

The chain carries TRBV12-3 or TRBV12-4 and TRBJ1-2; D not certain. Trimming shortened V by 5 bases and J by 0 bases, and 10 bases separated the two germline ends. The CDR3 has 14 amino acids. CDR3 loop: CASSPTPANYGYTF. Here the CDR3 DNA reads TGTGCCAGCAGTCCGACGCCAGCTAACTATGGCTACACCTTC.